Below are 21 T cell receptor beta chains sequenced from a single sample in a study of blood T cell repertoires in COVID-19. Sequenced by immunoSEQ multiplex PCR; TCRdb stores in-frame clones only, minus some. The data show 200,000 to 300,000 clones, 88% seen once. Sequencing was performed on PBMCs or T cells enriched from blood (not recorded which). These receptors originate from a woman aged 40-49 years with acute COVID-19.

This rearrangement joins TRBV10-3 to TRBJ1-5, with 7 nucleotides matching TRBD1. Germline loops: CDR1 ENHRY, CDR2 SYGVKD. Losses at the gene ends were 10 bases for V and 4 bases for J; bases not matched to a gene: 4. This CDR3 has 12 amino acids. In nucleotides, the CDR3 is TGTGCCACTTCGGACAGGAATCAGCCCCAGCATTTT. Its translation: CATSDRNQPQHF.

V and J are TRBV15 and TRBJ1-5, with unresolved D. The CDR3 has 15 amino acids. V lost 6 bases and J 3 bases, leaving 15 bases between the germline ends. Germline V gives CDR1 LNHNV, CDR2 YYDKDF (reference sequence). The CDR3 bases are TGTGCCACCAGTATTCTGGGCGACGTCAATCAGCCCCAGCATTTT. Its translation is CATSILGDVNQPQHF. Variable domain in full (rest from reference TRBV15 and TRBJ1-5): DAMVIQNPRYQVTQFGKPVTLSCSQTLNHNVMYWYQQKSSQAPKLLFHYYDKDFNNEADTPDNFQSRRPNTSFCFLDIRSPGLGDTAMYLCATSILGDVNQPQHFGDGTRLSIL.

The rearrangement links TRBV24-1 to TRBJ1-2; the match to TRBD1 covers 9 bases. V trimming: 7 bases; J trimming: 8 bases; junction bases outside the gene matches: 16. Germline V lookup: CDR1 KGHDR, CDR2 SFDVKD. The CDR3 extends over 16 amino acids. The CDR3, as DNA: TGTGCCACCAGCTCACCCCGGACAGGGGAGTTTTACGGCTACACCTTC. Translation: CATSSPRTGEFYGYTF.

This clone came up once. The chain is built from TRBV6-5 and TRBJ1-1, with TRBD1 identical over 8 bases. From germline, CDR1 is MNHEY and CDR2 SVGAGI. Trimming took 6 bases from V and 4 from J; bases not matched to a gene: 7. The CDR3 runs 14 residues. In DNA form, the CDR3 reads TGTGCCAGCAGCTCGACAGGGGCATTCACTGAAGCTTTCTTT. It codes for CASSSTGAFTEAFF.

The genes are TRBV9 and TRBJ1-1; weak D call: TRBD1 (5 bases). Looked up from germline, CDR1 is SGDLS and CDR2 is YYNGEE. This CDR3 is built from 13 residues. V shed 2 bases and J shed 3 bases, with 8 bases lying between them. CDR3 residues: CASSVGRHTEAFF. CDR3 nucleotide sequence: TGTGCCAGCAGCGTGGGGCGGCACACTGAAGCTTTCTTT. The complete variable domain, with remaining parts taken from reference TRBV9 and TRBJ1-1, reads DSGVTQTPKHLITATGQRVTLRCSPRSGDLSVYWYQQSLDQGLQFLIQYYNGEERAKGNILERFSAQQFPDLHSELNLSSLELGDSALYFCASSVGRHTEAFFGQGTRLTVV.

This clone was found a few times. This chain links TRBV5-6 with TRBJ1-2; tentative D call: TRBD1 (6 bases). V lost 3 bases and J lost 1, with 19 bases in between. Germline CDR1 and CDR2: SGHDT and YYEEEE. CDR3 size: 17 residues. Written as DNA, the CDR3 is TGTGCCAGCAGCTCCGAACTCCGCCAGGGGCGTAACTATGGCTACACCTTC. It translates to CASSSELRQGRNYGYTF.

The sample holds one count of this clone. The CDR3 nucleotides are TGTGCCAGCAGCCCTACCCGGACAGCGGGGGTGGAAAAACTGTTTTTT. Amino acids: CASSPTRTAGVEKLFF. The chain has TRBV6-2 or TRBV6-3 and TRBJ1-4; D may be TRBD1 (6 bases). V lost 6 bases and J 8 bases, leaving 22 bases between the germline ends. Germline V CDR1 and CDR2: MNHEY, SVGEGT. The length of the CDR3 is 16 residues.

The gene calls are TRBV19 and TRBJ1-1; no clear D gene. The CDR3 runs 15 residues. Trimming removed 0 bases from V and 3 bases from J, with 11 bases in between. The V gene's germline CDR1 is LNHDA and CDR2 SQIVND (reference sequence). The CDR3 nucleotides are TGTGCCAGTAGTATAGACAGGAGGCTGGACACTGAAGCTTTCTTT. This gives the protein CASSIDRRLDTEAFF.

V is TRBV7-8 and J is TRBJ2-5; D not certain. The CDR3 length is 13 residues. From germline, CDR1 is SGHVS and CDR2 FQNEAQ. V was trimmed by 4 bases and J by 3 bases, leaving 9 bases between them. This CDR3 reads CASSSQEEETQYF. The CDR3, as DNA: TGTGCCAGCAGCTCCCAAGAGGAAGAGACCCAGTACTTC.

The chain combines TRBV19 with TRBJ1-5, with D perhaps TRBD1 (6 bases). Germline CDR1 and CDR2: LNHDA and SQIVND (reference sequence). This CDR3 has 12 amino acids. Trimming stripped 7 bases from V and 4 bases from J, with 8 bases between. CDR3: CASKDSNQPQHF. Written as DNA, the CDR3 is TGTGCCAGTAAGGACAGTAATCAGCCCCAGCATTTT.

The rearrangement links TRBV5-6 to TRBJ2-7, with D perhaps TRBD2 (5 bases). Trimming took off 0 bases at V and 7 bases at J, with 14 bases between the two ends. The CDR3 has 14 residues. The germline V gene has CDR1 SGHDT and CDR2 YYEEEE. The CDR3 reads CASSLGPFSEEQYF. The CDR3 bases are TGTGCCAGCAGCTTGGGACCATTTAGCGAAGAGCAGTACTTC.

The CDR3 region is CASSPGHLPSADTQYF. The CDR3 bases are TGCGCCAGCAGCCCCGGACATTTACCCTCCGCAGATACGCAGTATTTT. The chain has TRBV5-1 and TRBJ2-3, with D possibly being TRBD1 (5 bases). Between the trimmed V and J ends, which lost 4 bases and 4 bases, there was a span of 19 bases. There are 16 residues in the CDR3. Per the germline V gene, CDR1 is SGHRS and CDR2 is YFSETQ.

This clone is a singleton in its sample. Other DNA sequences from this sample encode an identical CDR3 as well. The rearrangement links TRBV18 to TRBJ1-1, with D unresolved. With 1 base removed from V and 3 bases from J, the gap between germline ends came to 6 bases. This CDR3 contains 13 residues. CDR1 is KGHSH and CDR2 is LQKENI in the germline V gene. The CDR3 nucleotides are TGTGCCAGCTCACCACTGAGGGACACTGAAGCTTTCTTT. Translation gives CASSPLRDTEAFF.

The V and J genes are TRBV19 and TRBJ1-1; the D is unclear. Germline loops: CDR1 LNHDA, CDR2 SQIVND (reference sequence). CDR3 length equals 14 residues. Trimming stripped 3 bases from V and 2 bases from J, with 10 bases between. CDR3 nucleotides: TGTGCCAGTAGTATTCGGGGTGCAAACACTGAAGCTTTCTTT. Protein product: CASSIRGANTEAFF.

The rearrangement links TRBV3-1 (or the pseudogene TRBV3-2) to TRBJ1-2, with D hard to call. V lost 1 base to trimming and J lost 4 bases, with 7 bases between them. Looked up from germline, CDR1 is LGHDT and CDR2 is YNNKEL (reference sequence). The CDR3 totals 13 residues. The CDR3 bases are TGTGCCAGCAGCCAAGGTCAGTCCTATGGCTACACCTTC. Translation: CASSQGQSYGYTF.

This chain joins TRBV27 and TRBJ2-1; perhaps TRBD2 as D (6 bases). Germline loops: CDR1 MNHEY, CDR2 SMNVEV (reference sequence). V was clipped by 4 bases and J by 1 base, with 17 bases between them. The length of the CDR3 is 17 residues. CDR3 loop: CASSSPPLARSYNEQFF. In DNA, the CDR3 is TGTGCCAGCAGTTCACCCCCTCTAGCGAGATCCTACAATGAGCAGTTCTTC.

This clone was found a few times. The chain links TRBV19 to TRBJ2-3; 8 bases align to TRBD2. The V gene's germline CDR1 is LNHDA and CDR2 SQIVND (reference sequence). V lost 5 bases to trimming and J lost 2 bases; unmatched junction nucleotides: 9. There are 16 residues in the CDR3. The CDR3 DNA follows: TGTGCCAGTAGTCGGGGACTAGGTGGCCACACAGATACGCAGTATTTT. Translating gives CASSRGLGGHTDTQYF.

The chain carries TRBV7-9 and TRBJ2-1; 13 bases line up with TRBD2. Unmatched junction bases numbered 7, after V lost 5 bases and J lost 9 bases. The germline V gene encodes CDR1 SEHNR and CDR2 FQNEAQ (reference sequence). CDR3 size: 15 residues. CDR3 in DNA: TGTGCCAGCAGCATAACTAGCGGGAGGGCCGGTGAGCAGTTCTTC. As protein: CASSITSGRAGEQFF.

The genes are TRBV19 and TRBJ1-2; maybe TRBD1 (6 bases). The V gene's germline CDR1 is LNHDA and CDR2 SQIVND (reference sequence). This CDR3 has 15 residues. Trimming removed 7 bases from V and 4 bases from J, with 19 bases in between. CDR3 sequence: CASNTGQRYSYGYTF. CDR3 DNA sequence: TGTGCCAGTAATACCGGACAGCGGTACTCCTATGGCTACACCTTC.

The chain joins TRBV15 to TRBJ1-4; the match to TRBD1 covers 10 bases. V shed 3 bases and J 11 bases; nucleotides not matched to a gene: 12. The CDR3 length is 16 residues. The germline gives CDR1 LNHNV, CDR2 YYDKDF (reference sequence). The CDR3 sequence is CATSSGGTGERFKLFF. The CDR3 nucleotides are TGTGCCACCAGCAGCGGGGGGACAGGGGAAAGATTCAAACTGTTTTTT.

The rearrangement links TRBV14 to TRBJ1-2; D is perhaps TRBD1 (6 bases). There are 13 residues in the CDR3. Trimming cost V 4 bases and J 8 bases, with 14 bases left between them. The germline gives CDR1 SGHDN, CDR2 FVKESK. CDR3 in DNA: TGTGCCAGCAGCCTTATTGAGGGGGACGGCTACACCTTC. Translation: CASSLIEGDGYTF. Supplemented by reference TRBV14 and TRBJ1-2, the full variable domain reads EAGVTQFPSHSVIEKGQTVTLRCDPISGHDNLYWYRRVMGKEIKFLLHFVKESKQDESGMPNNRFLAERTGGTYSTLKVQPAELEDSGVYFCASSLIEGDGYTFGSGTRLTVV.